Below, 20 T cell receptor beta chains from the same sample are listed, as sequenced in a study of cytomegalovirus exposure and HLA in healthy donors. This PCR relied on a set of 60 Vbeta primers and 13 Jbeta primers. Profiling relied on immunoSEQ multiplex PCR, and the TCRdb table lists in-frame clones only, not all of them. The sample lists tens of thousands of clones; around 70% were seen once. Sequencing input: PBMCs. Receptor source: a man aged 55 to 70 in good health and CMV-seronegative.

V and J are TRBV7-2 and TRBJ2-7, with TRBD2 matching 10 bases. CDR3 length equals 17 residues. Germline CDR1 SGHTA, CDR2 FQGNSA. V gave up 5 bases and J gave up 0 bases; unmatched junction bases: 10. The CDR3 bases are TGTGCCAGCAGCATACCCGCCGGGACTAGCGCCTCCTACGAGCAGTACTTC. It translates to CASSIPAGTSASYEQYF.

This chain joins TRBV7-2 and TRBJ1-1, with D unclear. The V end was cut by 7 bases, the J end by 0 bases, with 9 bases between. CDR3 length: 13 residues. Germline CDR1 SGHTA, CDR2 FQGNSA. The CDR3: CASNPPVNTEAFF. For the CDR3, the DNA is TGTGCCAGCAATCCCCCGGTGAACACTGAAGCTTTCTTT.

In this sample, this clone turned up once. This chain links TRBV28 with TRBJ2-1; tentatively, D is TRBD2 (6 bases). Per germline, CDR1 MDHEN and CDR2 SYDVKM. Trimming removed 5 bases from V and 5 bases from J, with 10 bases in between. This CDR3 region has 13 residues. CDR3 nucleotide sequence: TGTGCCAGCAGTGGCGGCGGGAACAATGAGCAGTTCTTC. Amino acid sequence: CASSGGGNNEQFF.

The chain uses TRBV6-5 and TRBJ2-2; 9 bases are shared with TRBD1. The V and J ends lost 6 bases and 7 bases, in that order; junction bases with no gene match: 9. From germline, CDR1 is MNHEY and CDR2 SVGAGI. This CDR3 has 15 residues. In DNA form, the CDR3 reads TGTGCCAGCAGGACAGGGGGGGGTTTGAGCGGGGAGCTGTTTTTT. As protein: CASRTGGGLSGELFF.

V is TRBV28 and J is TRBJ1-1, with D possibly being TRBD1 (6 bases). The CDR3 consists of 17 residues. Germline V gives CDR1 MDHEN, CDR2 SYDVKM. V gave up 5 bases and J gave up 3 bases, with 22 bases separating them. The CDR3 is CASSLTILGGAHTEAFF. The CDR3 region has the DNA TGTGCCAGCAGTCTTACTATCCTCGGGGGGGCGCACACTGAAGCTTTCTTT.

V usage is TRBV4-2 and J usage is TRBJ2-2; weak D call: TRBD1 (6 bases). V dropped 3 bases and J dropped 2 bases, with 16 bases sitting between them. The CDR3 contains 17 residues. CDR1 and CDR2 (germline): LGHNA, YNFKEQ. The CDR3 protein is CASSHDTGWANTGELFF. In DNA form, the CDR3 reads TGTGCCAGCAGCCATGACACAGGGTGGGCAAACACCGGGGAGCTGTTTTTT.

This chain connects TRBV19 to TRBJ2-3; tentatively, D is TRBD1 (5 bases). Germline values: CDR1 LNHDA, CDR2 SQIVND (reference sequence). This CDR3 contains 13 residues. V was shortened by 0 bases and J by 11 bases, with 12 bases between the two germline ends. CDR3 sequence (DNA): TGTGCCAGTAGTATAGACAGGGCCAATGAGCAGTATTTT. Protein product: CASSIDRANEQYF.

This sequence joins TRBV5-6 and TRBJ2-3; 13 bases agree with TRBD2. In germline, CDR1 is SGHDT, CDR2 YYEEEE. The CDR3 spans 16 residues. Trimming at V came to 4 bases and at J to 5 bases, leaving 7 bases not matched to a gene. The CDR3 DNA reads as TGTGCCAGCAGCATTAGGACTAGCGGGAGAGAAGATACGCAGTATTTT. Protein sequence: CASSIRTSGREDTQYF.

The chain carries TRBV28 and TRBJ2-7, with TRBD1 identical over 7 bases. V lost 6 bases, J lost 1 base, and 9 bases stayed unmatched. This CDR3 is 15 amino acids long. Germline CDR1 and CDR2: MDHEN and SYDVKM. This CDR3 reads CASSERGRASYEQYF. In DNA, the CDR3 is TGTGCCAGCAGCGAAAGGGGGCGGGCTTCCTACGAGCAGTACTTC. Full variable domain (outside the CDR3, taken from reference TRBV28 and TRBJ2-7): DVKVTQSSRYLVKRTGEKVFLECVQDMDHENMFWYRQDPGLGLRLIYFSYDVKMKEKGDIPEGYSVSREKKERFSLILESASTNQTSMYLCASSERGRASYEQYFGPGTRLTVT.

CDR3 sequence reads: CASSFRDRGSTEAFF. Written as DNA, the CDR3 is TGCGCCAGCAGCTTCCGGGACAGGGGGTCTACTGAAGCTTTCTTT. The chain is built from TRBV5-1 and TRBJ1-1, with TRBD1 matching 11 bases. Trimming at V came to 2 bases and at J to 5 bases, leaving 5 bases not matched to a gene. The CDR3 consists of 15 residues. Looked up from germline, CDR1 is SGHRS and CDR2 is YFSETQ.

V usage is TRBV5-1 and J usage is TRBJ2-2; 7 bases fit TRBD1. CDR1 is SGHRS, CDR2 YFSETQ, per germline. Trimming removed 3 bases from V and 4 bases from J; junction bases left unmatched: 6. This CDR3 is 15 amino acids long. Here the CDR3 reads CASSSGQTFTGELFF. The DNA of the CDR3 is TGCGCCAGCAGCTCGGGACAGACATTCACCGGGGAGCTGTTTTTT.

The CDR3 sequence is CASSLSEIQNYRANTEAFF. The CDR3 region has the DNA TGCGCCAGCAGCTTGAGTGAGATCCAGAATTACAGAGCGAACACTGAAGCTTTCTTT. V gene TRBV5-1 combines with J gene TRBJ1-1; D remains unclear. Trimming shortened V by 1 base and J by 1 base, and 23 bases separated the two germline ends. The CDR3 contains 19 residues. CDR1 and CDR2 from the germline V gene are SGHRS and YFSETQ.

The genes are TRBV15 and TRBJ2-6, with unresolved D. This CDR3 has 13 amino acids. The germline V gene encodes CDR1 LNHNV and CDR2 YYDKDF (reference sequence). Trimming cost V 7 bases and J 0 bases, with 4 bases left between them. DNA for the CDR3: TGTGCCACCAAGAGCTCTGGGGCCAACGTCCTGACTTTC. Translating gives CATKSSGANVLTF.

This chain uses TRBV7-9 with TRBJ1-3, with D unclear. This CDR3 has 13 amino acids. Germline loops: CDR1 SEHNR, CDR2 FQNEAQ (reference sequence). Trimming took 5 bases from V and 4 from J, leaving 9 bases between them. The CDR3 here is CASSDGSGNTIYF. The CDR3 nucleotides read TGTGCCAGCAGCGATGGGAGCGGAAACACCATATATTTT.

V gene TRBV19 combines with J gene TRBJ2-2, with D perhaps TRBD1 (6 bases). V lost 5 bases and J 0 bases, leaving 10 bases between the germline ends. This CDR3 is 15 amino acids long. CDR1 LNHDA and CDR2 SQIVND come from the germline V gene (reference sequence). In nucleotides, the CDR3 is TGTGCCAGTAGTCCGGACAGAACGAACACCGGGGAGCTGTTTTTT. It specifies CASSPDRTNTGELFF.

The CDR3 DNA is TGTGCCAGCAGTAGGAGACAGGTTTTCTCCTACGAGCAGTACTTC. It codes for CASSRRQVFSYEQYF. The chain is built from TRBV6-1 and TRBJ2-7, with D perhaps TRBD1 (6 bases). The CDR3 is 15 amino acids. Deletions cut 5 bases from V and 0 bases from J, with 14 bases between. CDR1 and CDR2 (germline): MNHNS, SASEGT.

The chain links TRBV5-1 to TRBJ1-1, with TRBD1 matching over 7 bases. Germline CDR1 is SGHRS and CDR2 is YFSETQ. The length of the CDR3 is 15 residues. The V gene end was trimmed by 2 bases and the J gene end by 3 bases; junction bases not matched to a gene: 7. For the CDR3, the DNA is TGCGCCAGCAGCTTAACAGGGGAGGCGTACACTGAAGCTTTCTTT. Its protein product is CASSLTGEAYTEAFF.

The chain carries TRBV29-1 and TRBJ1-1; D perhaps matches TRBD1 (5 bases). The CDR3 length is 12 residues. CDR1 is SQVTM and CDR2 is ANQGSEA in the germline V gene. The V gene lost 5 bases and the J gene lost 2 bases, with 9 bases spanning the gap. CDR3 amino acids: CSVLTGNTEAFF. The CDR3 bases are TGCAGCGTTCTTACAGGAAACACTGAAGCTTTCTTT. Variable domain in full (rest from reference TRBV29-1 and TRBJ1-1): SAVISQKPSRDICQRGTSLTIQCQVDSQVTMMFWYRQQPGQSLTLIATANQGSEATYESGFVIDKFPISRPNLTFSTLTVSNMSPEDSSIYLCSVLTGNTEAFFGQGTRLTVV.

The chain carries TRBV6-1 and TRBJ2-5; TRBD1 matches at 8 bases. CDR1 MNHNS and CDR2 SASEGT come from the germline V gene. The CDR3 has 16 amino acids. Trimming at V came to 1 base and at J to 5 bases, leaving 9 bases not matched to a gene. The CDR3 spells CASSEGAWTGQETQYF. The CDR3 DNA reads as TGTGCCAGCAGTGAAGGTGCTTGGACAGGGCAGGAGACCCAGTACTTC.

This chain uses TRBV5-4 with TRBJ1-5, with D unclear. V was clipped by 5 bases and J by 5 bases, with 11 bases between them. The CDR3 sequence is 13 residues long. Germline V gene lookup returns CDR1 SGHNT and CDR2 YYREEE (reference sequence). The CDR3 here is CASSSGLDQPQHF. CDR3 sequence (DNA): TGTGCCAGCAGTTCAGGATTAGATCAGCCCCAGCATTTT.